This TCR beta chain comes out of a study of blood T cell repertoires in COVID-19 (TCRdb year 2020). Notes on the research overall: Collaborator samples came from the United States, Italy and Spain and covered acute and convalescent phases of COVID-19. The prospective study material was composed of cDNA or gDNA derived from T cells, B-cell-depleted T cells, or PBMCs. Subjects who had been exposed to COVID-19, were actively infected with it, or had recovered from it provided the deeply sampled blood TCRbeta repertoires that made up the dataset. A freely available public database, intended as a resource for researchers studying the immune response to SARS-CoV-2, is where the repertoires were released. Samples were obtained from the ongoing ImmuneRACE study (first 160 participants) and from some 1,200 subjects provided by 6 global collaborators. The sample metadata nearly always contained a de-identified subject ID, COVID-19 status, age in years and sex. Where available, HLA class I and class II types were obtained from metadata supplied by the sample provider rather than from assay-based typing. General findings and caveats noted by the study authors: How much clinical and demographic metadata was included differed by source and by participant, and the metadata was provided uncurated.

The immunoSEQ Assay, a bias-controlled multiplex PCR, was used to amplify TCRbeta CDR3 regions from genomic DNA. The authors' pipeline ran thus. Within the assay, amplification of reference gene primers was used to estimate how many nucleated cells each sample contained. To quantify the absolute abundance of each unique TCRbeta CDR3 rearrangement, sequence reads were collapsed and filtered. For each sample, productive Simpson clonality was calculated by taking the square root of Simpson's diversity index across productive rearrangements. TCRdb holds this immuneACCESS table with in-frame rearrangements only. Some clones are missing; in checked studies, unresolved V genes explain under half, and the rest has no known cause. The DNA gave D and trimming, while V, J and clone size come from that table. Here the sample has about 170,000 clones; approximately 95% occur a single time. Roughly 4.5% of the sample goes to the ten largest clones.

On this clone itself: The specificity of this receptor is unknown. The input lacks base qualities; no much larger clone sits a single base away.

CDR1 and CDR2 (MNHNS, SASEGT) derive from the germline V gene. The CDR3 spans 16 residues, from the cysteine through the phenylalanine. Solely the CDR3 DNA is kept, with 48 bases framed from the first base. The germline ends are 16 bases apart after V is trimmed by 1 base and J by 4 bases. Whole blood was collected in K2EDTA tubes by collaborating institutions according to the institutions' own protocols. Collaborator samples were shipped for TCRbeta analysis as frozen whole blood, isolated PBMCs, or DNA extracted from either sample type. Recombination connected TRBV6-1 to TRBJ1-2; 5 matching bases give a weak D call of TRBD1. The TCR was taken from a woman in her fifties or sixties with acute or convalescent COVID-19. Specimen: peripheral blood. The CDR3 region reads CASSEGFDSRFYGYTF. The DNA reads TGTGCCAGCAGTGAAGGATTTGACAGCCGATTCTATGGCTACACCTTC.